Ten or more counts support the clone carrying this TCR beta chain. The antigen is unknown. Per the germline V gene, CDR1 is SGHVS and CDR2 is FQNEAQ. The CDR3 has 14 amino acids. With V trimmed by 3 bases and J by 4 bases, 4 bases remained unmatched. Patients were excluded for uncontrolled infection, other autoimmune disease, pregnancy or lactation. Diagnosis rested on symptoms, serum thyroxine and TRAb, thyroid ultrasound, and orbital computed tomography. Out of over 7.5 ml of fresh peripheral blood came the PBMCs. Amplification of TCR beta CDR3 regions used RNA as the template. In the first-round RT-PCR of the TCR CDR3, the HTBI primer set was used. TCRdb processed the multiplex PCR reads anew with MiXCR; each CDR3 protein has one entry. The sample holds 400,000 to 550,000 distinct CDR3 sequences; approximately 24% are singletons and the top ten take roughly 10%. This record comes from a study of T cells in Graves' hyperthyroidism and ophthalmopathy.

Points from the study as a whole: Among thyroid clonotypes expanded above 0.001, most also appeared in blood.

The clonotype was recovered from a woman in her 30s with Graves' ophthalmopathy. The chain uses TRBV7-8 and TRBJ2-7; 9 nucleotides agree with TRBD2. Sample: blood. The CDR3 nucleotides read TGTGCCAGCAGCTTGGTAGCGGGGGTGTACGAGCAGTACTTC. It translates to CASSLVAGVYEQYF.